The clone carrying this T cell receptor beta chain was seen a few times. The sample is drawn from a study of T cell repertoires in cytomegalovirus infection. TCRdb reprocessed the reads via MiXCR and lists one record per CDR3 protein. The table includes about 140,000 distinct CDR3 sequences, approximately 5.9% detected once. Sequences were obtained from PBMCs. This TCR was recovered from a human donor in good health (CMV status not recorded). Some clones in this sample may be carry-over from other donors' samples.

The CDR3 loop reads CSVGLAKNIQYF. The CDR3, as DNA: TGCAGCGTTGGGTTAGCCAAAAACATTCAGTACTTC. The chain recombines TRBV29-1 with TRBJ2-4; no reliable D call. This CDR3 has 12 amino acids. CDR1 is SQVTM, CDR2 ANQGSEA, per germline. Trimming took 4 bases from V and 0 from J, leaving 4 bases between them.